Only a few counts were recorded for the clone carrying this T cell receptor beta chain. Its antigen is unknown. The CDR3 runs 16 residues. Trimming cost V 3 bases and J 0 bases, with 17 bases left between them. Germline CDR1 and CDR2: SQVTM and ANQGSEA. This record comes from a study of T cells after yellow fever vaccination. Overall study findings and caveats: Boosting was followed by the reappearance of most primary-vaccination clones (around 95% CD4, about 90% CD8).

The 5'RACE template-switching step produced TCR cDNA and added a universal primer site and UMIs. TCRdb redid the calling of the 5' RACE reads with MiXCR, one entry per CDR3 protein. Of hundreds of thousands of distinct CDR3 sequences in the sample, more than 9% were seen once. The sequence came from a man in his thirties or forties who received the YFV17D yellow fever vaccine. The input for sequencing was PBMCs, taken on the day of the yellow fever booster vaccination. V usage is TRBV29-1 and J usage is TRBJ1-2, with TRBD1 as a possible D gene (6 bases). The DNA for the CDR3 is TGCAGCGTTGACAGGGGCGCGGGGTCCGCTAACTATGGCTACACCTTC. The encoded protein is CSVDRGAGSANYGYTF.